A selection of T cell receptor beta chains follows, all from one sample in a study of blood T cell repertoires in COVID-19. Sequencing was performed with immunoSEQ multiplex PCR; in TCRdb, only in-frame clones are kept and a portion is missing. The sample records tens of thousands of clones, 91% being singletons. Sequencing was performed on peripheral blood. These receptors came from a human donor in a cohort sampled during active COVID-19. Each CDR3 is given without its conserved first and last residue. A D gene is named only where the DNA matches it firmly.

TRBV2 TRBD1 ASSPRTGTRYEQY
TRBV28 NA ASSLPPRGREETQY
TRBV27 NA ASSTGSYEQY
TRBV5-1 NA ASSPTTGNTEAF
TRBV18 NA ASSPTGNTGELF
TRBV19 NA ASRRTDFSYNEQF
TRBV6-5 NA ASRRGTEAF
TRBV7-3 NA ASSLSSVGGSRY
TRBV5-1 NA ASSLPGDEQY
TRBV6-5 NA ASSYRSGVNTEAF
TRBV18 TRBD1 ASSRIQGSYGYT
TRBV9 TRBD2 ASSQTSGTYNEQF
TRBV4-1 NA ASSQDTTYEQY
TRBV29-1 TRBD1 SARPTGTNEKLF
TRBV7-9 NA ASSLSTGLRGETQY
TRBV2 NA ASKGDGFRHEQY
TRBV29-1 TRBD1 SVRTWDRADTEAF
TRBV13 NA ASSLKAGSRADTQY
TRBV2 TRBD2 ASSEERGFYNEQF
TRBV9 NA ASSVGASQSGTDTQY
TRBV7-9 NA ASSLVTGGPYNEQF
TRBV27 NA ASSLTQVTQETQY
TRBV18 TRBD1 ASQGDGETQY
TRBV7-6 TRBD1 ASSGAEGQGPFSYNEQF
TRBV6-5 TRBD2 ASTLRLAGYYEQY
TRBV5-4 NA ASSLSGSPGNTIY
TRBV5-1 TRBD2 ASSPEGLAGGYYTGELF
TRBV28 TRBD1 ASSGGDRANEKLF
TRBV24-1 NA ATSDRQLNQPQH
TRBV5-8 TRBD2 ASSILSAGGNTGELF
TRBV18 NA ASSQGTLSSGNTIY
TRBV25-1 NA ASRSQRGHEYEQY
TRBV6-2/TRBV6-3 TRBD1 ASSPPPGQNVYGYT
TRBV28 NA ASMSRMTPRTEAF
TRBV6-2/TRBV6-3 TRBD1 ASSYSAGGSTDTQY
TRBV3-1/TRBV3-2 TRBD2 ASSQEGLAGGSEQF
TRBV7-2 TRBD2 ASSAGGLAGGPSDTQY
TRBV5-1 TRBD1 ASSLRQGAGEQY
TRBV30 NA AWSRGTGQPQH
TRBV27 TRBD1 ASSRQGRQETQY
TRBV7-9 NA ASSLNSLRGLTYEQY